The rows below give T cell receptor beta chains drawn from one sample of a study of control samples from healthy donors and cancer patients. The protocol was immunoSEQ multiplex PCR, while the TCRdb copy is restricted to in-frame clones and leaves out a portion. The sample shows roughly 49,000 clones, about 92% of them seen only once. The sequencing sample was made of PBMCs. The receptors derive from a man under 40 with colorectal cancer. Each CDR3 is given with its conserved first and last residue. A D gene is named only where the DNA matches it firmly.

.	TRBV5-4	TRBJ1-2	CASSLSAVQPGYTF	TGTGCCAGCAGCTTGAGTGCGGTTCAGCCTGGCTACACCTTC
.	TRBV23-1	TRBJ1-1	CANTSSDTGETEAFF	TGCGCCAACACCAGCTCTGATACAGGCGAAACTGAAGCTTTCTTT
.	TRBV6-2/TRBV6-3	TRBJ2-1	CASSNTYNEQFF	TGTGCCAGCAGTAACACTTACAATGAGCAGTTCTTC
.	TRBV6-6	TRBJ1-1	CASSYGAPGNTEAFF	TGTGCCAGCAGTTACGGGGCCCCGGGGAACACTGAAGCTTTCTTT
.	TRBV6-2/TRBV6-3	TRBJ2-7	CASSYGQSEQYF	TGTGCCAGCAGTTACGGACAGTCCGAGCAGTACTTC
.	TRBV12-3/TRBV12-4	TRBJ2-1	CASSLTTEQFF	TGTGCCAGCAGTTTGACCACCGAGCAGTTCTTC
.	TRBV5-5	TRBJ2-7	CASSSGTYEQYF	TGTGCCAGCAGCTCGGGGACCTACGAGCAGTACTTC
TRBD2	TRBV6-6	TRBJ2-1	CASSLTSGGRYNEQFF	TGTGCCAGCAGCCTTACTAGCGGGGGTAGGTACAATGAGCAGTTCTTC
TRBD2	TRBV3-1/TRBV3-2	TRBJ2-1	CASSQEGGGQFF	TGTGCCAGCAGCCAAGAGGGCGGGGGGCAGTTCTTC
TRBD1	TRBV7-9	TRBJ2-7	CASSSSDRGLTYEQYF	TGTGCCAGCAGCTCCTCCGACAGGGGCCTTACCTACGAGCAGTACTTC
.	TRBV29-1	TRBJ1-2	CSVEDRGGDYGYTF	TGCAGCGTTGAAGATAGGGGGGGCGACTATGGCTACACCTTC
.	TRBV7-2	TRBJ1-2	CASSLRPGTLGNYGYTF	TGTGCCAGCAGCTTGAGACCAGGGACGTTGGGTAACTATGGCTACACCTTC
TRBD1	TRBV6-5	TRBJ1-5	CASSYSDRAGQPQHF	TGTGCCAGCAGTTACTCGGACAGGGCAGGGCAGCCCCAGCATTTT
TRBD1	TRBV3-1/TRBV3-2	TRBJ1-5	CASSQTAGTESNQPQHF	TGTGCCAGCAGCCAAACCGCCGGGACAGAGAGCAATCAGCCCCAGCATTTT
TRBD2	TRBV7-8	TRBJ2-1	CASSPPGASGGKNEQFF	TGTGCCAGCAGCCCCCCCGGGGCTAGCGGGGGAAAGAATGAGCAGTTCTTC
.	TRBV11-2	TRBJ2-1	CASSLAFSSYNEQFF	TGTGCCAGCAGCTTGGCTTTTAGCTCCTACAATGAGCAGTTCTTC
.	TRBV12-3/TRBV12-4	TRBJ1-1	CASLQGGTEAFF	TGTGCTAGCCTACAGGGTGGAACTGAAGCTTTCTTT